The next 4 T cell receptor beta chains were all read from a single sample in a study of blood T cell repertoires in COVID-19. TCRdb's table, derived via immunoSEQ multiplex PCR, lists solely in-frame clones and lacks some. In the table there are under 140,000 clones, over 60% of which are singletons. Material: peripheral blood. The receptors derive from a woman older than 75 with acute or convalescent COVID-19.

This chain links TRBV21-1 with TRBJ2-5; the table names TRBD1, a call not compared with the DNA. TRBV21-1 is flagged as a pseudogene. This CDR3 spans 17 amino acids. CDR3 residues: CASSKAGQGAGQETQYF. The CDR3 DNA follows: TGTGCCAGCAGCAAAGCAGGGCAGGGGGCTGGGCAAGAGACCCAGTACTTC.

V and J are TRBV5-1 and TRBJ1-1; D is uncertain. The germline V and J ends were trimmed by 0 bases and 1 base, with 10 bases remaining between them. The CDR3 covers 15 residues. The V gene's germline CDR1 is SGHRS and CDR2 YFSETQ. The CDR3: CASSLVGEWNTEAFF. In DNA, the CDR3 is TGCGCCAGCAGCTTGGTTGGGGAGTGGAACACTGAAGCTTTCTTT. The whole variable domain, filled in from reference TRBV5-1 and TRBJ1-1, reads KAGVTQTPRYLIKTRGQQVTLSCSPISGHRSVSWYQQTPGQGLQFLFEYFSETQRNKGNFPGRFSGRQFSNSRSEMNVSTLELGDSALYLCASSLVGEWNTEAFFGQGTRLTVV.

The chain is built from TRBV5-1 and TRBJ2-6; D might be TRBD1 (6 bases). Trimming removed 1 base at V and 2 bases at J, with 13 bases between. The CDR3 loop spans 17 amino acids. Germline values: CDR1 SGHRS, CDR2 YFSETQ. CDR3 DNA: TGCGCCAGCAGCTTGACAGGGTTACCAACTGGGGCCAACGTCCTGACTTTC. Amino acids: CASSLTGLPTGANVLTF.

This clone has just one count. The gene calls are TRBV30 and TRBJ2-2; D gene ambiguous. The germline V gene has CDR1 GTSNPN and CDR2 SVGIG (reference sequence). The CDR3 runs 13 residues. V was clipped by 0 bases and J by 3 bases, with 5 bases between them. CDR3 nucleotides: TGTGCCTGGAGTGTCGGGTACACCGGGGAGCTGTTTTTT. Protein sequence: CAWSVGYTGELFF.